This T cell receptor beta chain was identified during a study of Tregs in tolerant kidney transplant recipients. Findings and caveats of the study: No direct test of biological reproducibility was done here.

Profiled with immunoSEQ multiplex PCR; TCRdb holds only in-frame clones, not every one. The data contain fewer than 80,000 clones, roughly 89% of them singletons. This CDR3 spans 15 amino acids. V was pared by 9 bases and J by 0 bases, with 9 bases of the junction left unmatched. Germline V gene data show CDR1 as MDHEN and CDR2 as SYDVKM. As concerns this clone: Antigen specificity is unknown.

The chain is built from TRBV28 and TRBJ2-7, with 9 positions matching TRBD1. This specimen was CD4+ T cells from blood, taken before the transplant. The receptor's source is a human donor who received a combined kidney and bone marrow transplant. The CDR3 DNA sequence: TGTGCCAGTTATACTCCGGGACAGGGCTCCTACGAGCAGTACTTC. Its protein is CASYTPGQGSYEQYF.